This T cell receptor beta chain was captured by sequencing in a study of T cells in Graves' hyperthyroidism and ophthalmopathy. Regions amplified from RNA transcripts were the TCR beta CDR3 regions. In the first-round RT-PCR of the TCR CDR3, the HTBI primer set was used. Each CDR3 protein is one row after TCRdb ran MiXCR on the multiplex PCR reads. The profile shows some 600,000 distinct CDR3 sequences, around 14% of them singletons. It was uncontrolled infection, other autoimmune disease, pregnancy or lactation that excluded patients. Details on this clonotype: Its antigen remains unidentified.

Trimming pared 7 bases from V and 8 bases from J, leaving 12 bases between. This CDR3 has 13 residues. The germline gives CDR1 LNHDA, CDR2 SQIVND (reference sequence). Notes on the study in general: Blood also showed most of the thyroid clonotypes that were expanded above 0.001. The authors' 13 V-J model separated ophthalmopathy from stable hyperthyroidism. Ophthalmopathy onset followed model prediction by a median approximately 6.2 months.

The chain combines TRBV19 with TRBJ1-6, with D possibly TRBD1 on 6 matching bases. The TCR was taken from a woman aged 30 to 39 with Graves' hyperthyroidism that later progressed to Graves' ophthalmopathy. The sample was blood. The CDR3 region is CASNRDTYSPLHF. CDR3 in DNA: TGTGCCAGTAACCGGGACACTTATTCACCCCTCCACTTT.